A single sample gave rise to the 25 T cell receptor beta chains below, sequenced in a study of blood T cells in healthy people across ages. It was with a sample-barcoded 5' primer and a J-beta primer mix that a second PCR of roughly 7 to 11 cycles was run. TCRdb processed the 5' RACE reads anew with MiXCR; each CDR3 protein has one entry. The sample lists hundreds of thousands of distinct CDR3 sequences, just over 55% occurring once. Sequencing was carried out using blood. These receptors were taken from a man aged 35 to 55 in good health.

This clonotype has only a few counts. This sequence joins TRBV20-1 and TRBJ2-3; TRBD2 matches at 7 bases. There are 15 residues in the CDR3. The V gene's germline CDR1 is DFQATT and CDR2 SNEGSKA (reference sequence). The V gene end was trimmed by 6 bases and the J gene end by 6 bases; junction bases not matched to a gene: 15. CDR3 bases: TGCAGTGCAGAAGCCGGGACTACTGTAACGGATACGCAGTATTTT. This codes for CSAEAGTTVTDTQYF.

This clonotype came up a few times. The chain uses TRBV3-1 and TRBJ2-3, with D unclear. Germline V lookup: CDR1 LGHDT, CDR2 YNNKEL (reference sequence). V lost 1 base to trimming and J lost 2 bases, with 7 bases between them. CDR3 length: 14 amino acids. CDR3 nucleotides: TGTGCCAGCAGCCAAGTCGGACCCACAGATACGCAGTATTTT. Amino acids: CASSQVGPTDTQYF.

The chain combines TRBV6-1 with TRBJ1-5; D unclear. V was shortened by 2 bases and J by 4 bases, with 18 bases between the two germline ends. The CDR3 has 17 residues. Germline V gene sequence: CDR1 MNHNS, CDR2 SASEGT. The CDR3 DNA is TGTGCCAGCAGTGAAATGTATCGTGGCTTGGAAAATCAGCCCCAGCATTTT. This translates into CASSEMYRGLENQPQHF.

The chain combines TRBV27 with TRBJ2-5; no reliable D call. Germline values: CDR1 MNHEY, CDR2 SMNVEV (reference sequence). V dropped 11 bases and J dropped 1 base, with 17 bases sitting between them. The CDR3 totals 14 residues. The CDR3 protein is CASQAGPSQETQYF. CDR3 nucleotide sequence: TGTGCCTCCCAGGCTGGCCCGAGCCAAGAGACCCAGTACTTC.

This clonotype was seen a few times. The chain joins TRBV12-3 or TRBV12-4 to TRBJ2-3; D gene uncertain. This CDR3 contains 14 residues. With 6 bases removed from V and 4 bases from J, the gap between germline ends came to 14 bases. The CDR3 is CASSPVGLPDTQYF. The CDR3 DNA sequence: TGTGCCAGCAGCCCCGTCGGGTTGCCAGATACGCAGTATTTT.

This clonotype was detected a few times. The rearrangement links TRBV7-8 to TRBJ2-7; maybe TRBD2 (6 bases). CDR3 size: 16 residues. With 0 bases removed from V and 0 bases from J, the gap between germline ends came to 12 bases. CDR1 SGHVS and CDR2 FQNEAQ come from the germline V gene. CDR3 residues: CASSLALWGDSYEQYF. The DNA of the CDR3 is TGTGCCAGCAGCTTAGCGTTGTGGGGGGACTCCTACGAGCAGTACTTC.

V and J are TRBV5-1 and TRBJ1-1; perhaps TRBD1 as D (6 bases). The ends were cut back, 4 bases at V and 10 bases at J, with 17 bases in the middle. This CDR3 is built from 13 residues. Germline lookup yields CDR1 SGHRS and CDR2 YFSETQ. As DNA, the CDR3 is TGCGCCAGCAGCGTTATCGGGGGGCGCGGAGCTTTCTTT. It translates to CASSVIGGRGAFF.

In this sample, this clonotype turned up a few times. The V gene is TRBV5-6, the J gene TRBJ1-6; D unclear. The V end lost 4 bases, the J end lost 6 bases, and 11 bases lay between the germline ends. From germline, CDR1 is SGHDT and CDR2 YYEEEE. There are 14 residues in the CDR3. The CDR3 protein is CASSLGLPNSPLHF. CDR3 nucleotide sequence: TGTGCCAGCAGCCTCGGGCTTCCTAATTCACCCCTCCACTTT.

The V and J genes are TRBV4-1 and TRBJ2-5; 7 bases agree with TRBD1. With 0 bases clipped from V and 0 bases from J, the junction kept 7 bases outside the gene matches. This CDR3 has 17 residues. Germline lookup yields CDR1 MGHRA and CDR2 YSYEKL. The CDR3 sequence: CASSQDLGTAYQETQYF. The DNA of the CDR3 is TGCGCCAGCAGCCAAGATCTGGGGACAGCTTACCAAGAGACCCAGTACTTC.

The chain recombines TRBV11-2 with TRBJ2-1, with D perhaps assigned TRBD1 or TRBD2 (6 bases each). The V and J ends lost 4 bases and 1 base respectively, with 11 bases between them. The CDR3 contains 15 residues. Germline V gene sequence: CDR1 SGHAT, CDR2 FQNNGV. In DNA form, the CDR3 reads TGTGCCAGCAGCTCAAGAGGGGGGTCCTACAATGAGCAGTTCTTC. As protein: CASSSRGGSYNEQFF.

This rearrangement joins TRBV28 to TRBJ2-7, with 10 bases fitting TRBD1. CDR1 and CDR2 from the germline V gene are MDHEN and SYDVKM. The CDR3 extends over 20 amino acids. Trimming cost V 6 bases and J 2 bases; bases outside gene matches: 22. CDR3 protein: CASRPKDRGLGASFTYEQYF. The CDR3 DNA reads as TGTGCCAGCAGGCCTAAGGACAGGGGGTTGGGGGCCTCTTTCACCTACGAGCAGTACTTC.

DNA for the CDR3: TGTGCCAGCAGTGAATATAAGGGGGTAGAGACCCAGTACTTC. This sequence encodes CASSEYKGVETQYF. J is TRBJ2-7 and V is TRBV25-1; D perhaps matches TRBD1 (6 bases). The J call is uncertain, as TRBJ2-5 better fits the DNA end. The germline CDR1 and CDR2 sequences are MGHDK and SYGVNS. This CDR3 has 14 amino acids.

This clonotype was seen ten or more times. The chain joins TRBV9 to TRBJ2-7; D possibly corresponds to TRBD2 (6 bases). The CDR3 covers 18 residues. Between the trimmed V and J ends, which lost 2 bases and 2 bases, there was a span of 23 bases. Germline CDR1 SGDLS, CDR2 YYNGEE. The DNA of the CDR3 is TGTGCCAGCAGCGTGATAGAAGGGTTCGGCGGGGCCGCCTACGAGCAGTACTTC. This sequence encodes CASSVIEGFGGAAYEQYF.

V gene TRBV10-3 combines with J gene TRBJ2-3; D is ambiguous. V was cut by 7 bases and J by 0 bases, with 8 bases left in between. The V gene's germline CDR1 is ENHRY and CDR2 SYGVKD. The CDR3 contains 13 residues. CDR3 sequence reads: CAITERSTDTQYF. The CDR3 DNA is TGTGCCATCACGGAGAGGAGCACAGATACGCAGTATTTT.

CDR3 DNA: TGTGCCAGCAGCGTAGCTAGCGTGGAGACCCAGTACTTC. This gives the protein CASSVASVETQYF. This chain links TRBV9 with TRBJ2-7, with a weak D call TRBD2 (6 bases). The end of the DNA aligns better with TRBJ2-5, so the J call may be wrong. Looked up from germline, CDR1 is SGDLS and CDR2 is YYNGEE. The length of the CDR3 is 13 residues.

CDR3 nucleotide sequence: TGCGCCAGCAGCTTGGATCGGGGAAACCAAGAGACCCAGTTCTTC. This codes for CASSLDRGNQETQFF. V usage is TRBV5-1 and J usage is TRBJ2-5, with TRBD2 as a possible D gene (5 bases). The J call may be in error: the DNA end matches TRBJ2-1 better. The germline gives CDR1 SGHRS, CDR2 YFSETQ. This CDR3 comprises 15 residues.

CDR3 protein: CSARASVSEQYF. CDR3 nucleotide sequence: TGCAGTGCTAGGGCCTCGGTTAGCGAGCAGTACTTC. The gene calls are TRBV20-1 and TRBJ2-7; D is unresolved. V was clipped by 3 bases and J by 6 bases, with 12 bases between them. The germline V gene has CDR1 DFQATT and CDR2 SNEGSKA (reference sequence). The CDR3 has 12 residues.

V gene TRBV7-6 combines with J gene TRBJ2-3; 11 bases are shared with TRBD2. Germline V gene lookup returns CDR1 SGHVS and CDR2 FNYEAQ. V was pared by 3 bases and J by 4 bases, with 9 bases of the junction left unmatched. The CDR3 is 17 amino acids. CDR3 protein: CASSFPLTSGASDTQYF. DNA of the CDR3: TGTGCCAGCAGCTTCCCTTTGACTAGCGGGGCATCAGATACGCAGTATTTT.

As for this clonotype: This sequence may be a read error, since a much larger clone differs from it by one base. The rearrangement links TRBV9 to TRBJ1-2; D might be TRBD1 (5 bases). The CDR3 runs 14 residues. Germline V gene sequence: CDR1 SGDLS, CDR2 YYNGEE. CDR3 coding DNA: TGTGCCAGCAGCGTAGCATTAGGGGTCTATGGCTACATCTTC. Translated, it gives CASSVALGVYGYIF.

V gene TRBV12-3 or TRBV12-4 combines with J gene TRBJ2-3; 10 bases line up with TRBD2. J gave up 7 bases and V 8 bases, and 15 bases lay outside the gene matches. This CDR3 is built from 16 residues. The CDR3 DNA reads TGTGCCAGCTCCCGGGCTAGCGGGGGAACGGTAAATACGCAGTATTTT. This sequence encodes CASSRASGGTVNTQYF.

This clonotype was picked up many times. The CDR3: CASAGLQFNYEQYF. CDR3 DNA: TGTGCCTCAGCAGGGCTCCAGTTCAACTACGAGCAGTACTTC. This chain joins TRBV14 and TRBJ2-7; D might be TRBD1 (5 bases). The V end lost 11 bases, the J end lost 3 bases, and 20 bases lay between the germline ends. The CDR3 has 14 residues. The germline V gene has CDR1 SGHDN and CDR2 FVKESK.

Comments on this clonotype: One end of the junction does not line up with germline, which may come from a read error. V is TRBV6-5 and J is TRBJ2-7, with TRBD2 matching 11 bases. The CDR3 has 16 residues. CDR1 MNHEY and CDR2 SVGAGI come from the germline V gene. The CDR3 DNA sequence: TGTGCCAGCAGTTACCAGACTAGCGGGAACACCTACGGGCAGTACTTC. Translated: CASSYQTSGNTYGQYF.

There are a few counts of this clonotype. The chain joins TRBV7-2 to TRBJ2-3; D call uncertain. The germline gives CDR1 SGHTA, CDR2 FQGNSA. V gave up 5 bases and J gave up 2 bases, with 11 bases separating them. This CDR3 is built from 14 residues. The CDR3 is CASSPGTYTDTQYF. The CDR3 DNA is TGTGCCAGCAGCCCCGGCACTTACACAGATACGCAGTATTTT.

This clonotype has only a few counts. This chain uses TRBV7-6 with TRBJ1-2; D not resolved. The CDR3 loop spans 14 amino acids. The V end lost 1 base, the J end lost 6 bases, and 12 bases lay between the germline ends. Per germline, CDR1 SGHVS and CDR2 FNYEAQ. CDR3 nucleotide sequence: TGTGCCAGCAGCTTAGTATCGACCGCGGATGGCTACACCTTC. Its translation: CASSLVSTADGYTF.

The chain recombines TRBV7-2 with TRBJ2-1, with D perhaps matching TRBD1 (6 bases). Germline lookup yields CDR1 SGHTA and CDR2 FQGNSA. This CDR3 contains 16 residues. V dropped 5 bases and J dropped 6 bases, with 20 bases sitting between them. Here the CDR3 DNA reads TGTGCCAGCAGCCCACTACACCTACAGGGCCCCAATGAGCAGTTCTTC. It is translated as CASSPLHLQGPNEQFF.